Below are 32 T cell receptor beta chains sequenced from a single sample in a study of Ad26.COV2.S vaccination and SARS-CoV-2 variants. Some clones are missing from TCRdb's copy, which holds only in-frame ones; the method was immunoSEQ multiplex PCR. Of some 290,000 clones listed, more than 70% are singletons. Stated treatment: over 15 received Ad26.COV2.S at low or high dose, single or two shots; roughly five received placebo; per-sample allocation not given. Collection of samples fell on day 63 after the first vaccine or placebo injection. The source was peripheral blood, collected in a trial of Ad26.COV2.S vaccine versus placebo. The receptors were gathered from a person between 18 and 65 years old who received the Ad26.COV2.S COVID-19 vaccine or a placebo.

CDR3 coding DNA: TGTGCCAGCAGCTTAGCCCGGGACACCTACACCTTC. It encodes CASSLARDTYTF. The chain has TRBV7-2 and TRBJ1-2; the D gene is possibly TRBD1 (6 bases). This CDR3 comprises 12 residues. Trimming took 0 bases from V and 10 from J, leaving 9 bases between them. Germline CDR1 is SGHTA and CDR2 is FQGNSA.

The chain is built from TRBV5-4 and TRBJ2-7; D is ambiguous. Germline lookup yields CDR1 SGHNT and CDR2 YYREEE (reference sequence). This CDR3 contains 13 residues. Trimming pared 4 bases from V and 6 bases from J, leaving 14 bases between. The CDR3 sequence is CASSVDELGEQYF. For the CDR3, the DNA is TGTGCCAGCAGCGTGGACGAGCTTGGCGAGCAGTACTTC.

In its sample, this clone was seen a few times. The chain is built from TRBV11-2 and TRBJ2-6; D is undetermined. Trimming stripped 0 bases from V and 0 bases from J, with 9 bases between. CDR1 SGHAT and CDR2 FQNNGV come from the germline V gene. The CDR3 is made up of 17 amino acids. The CDR3 sequence is CASSLDMAISGANVLTF. In DNA, the CDR3 is TGTGCCAGCAGCTTAGATATGGCGATCTCTGGGGCCAACGTCCTGACTTTC.

The chain combines TRBV4-3 with TRBJ2-5; 7 nucleotides match TRBD2. Per germline, CDR1 LGHNA and CDR2 YSLEER. This CDR3 comprises 16 residues. After removal of 1 base from V and 2 bases from J, the junction contained 7 bases not matched to a gene. The CDR3 bases are TGCGCCAGCAGCCAAGTGTTTGAGCGGGGTCAAGAGACCCAGTACTTC. It specifies CASSQVFERGQETQYF.

V and J are TRBV10-3 and TRBJ1-2; 8 bases fit TRBD1. The trim removed 6 bases at V and 4 bases at J, leaving 7 bases unmatched. The CDR3 runs to 14 residues. Germline CDR1 reads ENHRY; CDR2 reads SYGVKD. The CDR3 is CAIRPGQDPYGYTF. In DNA, the CDR3 is TGTGCCATCAGGCCGGGACAGGACCCCTATGGCTACACCTTC.

The chain employs TRBV7-2 and TRBJ2-5; 13 positions agree with TRBD2. CDR3 length: 18 amino acids. The V segment lost 1 base and the J segment 5 bases; nucleotides outside the gene matches: 10. Germline CDR1 SGHTA, CDR2 FQGNSA. The CDR3 DNA reads TGTGCCAGCAGCTTAGGAAGCACTAGCGGGGGGGCCGGGGAGACCCAGTACTTC. This gives the protein CASSLGSTSGGAGETQYF.

This clone was found once. The V gene is TRBV5-1, the J gene TRBJ2-1; D not resolved. This CDR3 region has 12 residues. CDR1 and CDR2 (germline): SGHRS, YFSETQ. Trimming shortened V by 3 bases and J by 9 bases, and 10 bases separated the two germline ends. The CDR3 nucleotides are TGCGCCAGCAGCTCTTACTCTATTGAGCAGTTCTTC. It specifies CASSSYSIEQFF.

The rearrangement links TRBV9 to TRBJ1-3; a weak D match, TRBD1 (6 bases). The CDR3 spans 14 residues. V was shortened by 7 bases and J by 0 bases, with 11 bases between the two germline ends. Germline assignment: CDR1 SGDLS and CDR2 YYNGEE. CDR3 bases: TGTGCCAGCGGACGGGGGCTCTCTGGAAACACCATATATTTT. Protein: CASGRGLSGNTIYF.

The chain links TRBV7-2 to TRBJ2-7, with D unresolved. Germline values: CDR1 SGHTA, CDR2 FQGNSA. Trimming shortened V by 4 bases and J by 3 bases, and 10 bases separated the two germline ends. This CDR3 has 13 amino acids. CDR3 loop: CASSSQRRYEQYF. CDR3 sequence (DNA): TGTGCCAGCAGCTCCCAACGGCGCTACGAGCAGTACTTC.

The V gene is TRBV2, the J gene TRBJ2-3, with unresolved D. Germline CDR1 is SNHLY and CDR2 is FYNNEI. Trimming removed 4 bases from V and 0 bases from J, with 8 bases in between. The CDR3 has 14 amino acids. The CDR3 reads CASSGKLSTDTQYF. The CDR3 DNA reads as TGTGCCAGCAGTGGCAAACTGAGCACAGATACGCAGTATTTT.

This clone has only a few counts. J is TRBJ2-7 and V is TRBV6-6; the D is unclear. The CDR3 is made up of 13 amino acids. V dropped 2 bases and J dropped 4 bases, with 9 bases sitting between them. Germline-derived CDR1 and CDR2 are MNHNY and SVGAGI (reference sequence). CDR3 sequence reads: CASSYGSVYEQYF. In DNA form, the CDR3 reads TGTGCCAGCAGTTACGGTTCCGTATACGAGCAGTACTTC.

This clone was counted between two and nine times. CDR3 in amino acids: CASSLGLAATRTDTQYF. The CDR3, as DNA: TGCGCCAGCAGCCTGGGACTAGCGGCGACCCGCACAGATACGCAGTATTTT. V gene TRBV5-1 combines with J gene TRBJ2-3; TRBD2 matches 11 bases. The trim removed 4 bases at V and 1 base at J, leaving 8 bases unmatched. CDR1 SGHRS and CDR2 YFSETQ come from the germline V gene. The CDR3 is 17 residues long.

The J gene is TRBJ1-1, the V gene TRBV5-1; D perhaps matches TRBD1 (6 bases). V shed 3 bases and J shed 9 bases, with 12 bases lying between them. The CDR3 sequence is 12 residues long. The V gene's germline CDR1 is SGHRS and CDR2 YFSETQ. CDR3 sequence reads: CASSSEGDKAFF. CDR3 nucleotides: TGCGCCAGCAGCTCCGAGGGGGATAAAGCTTTCTTT.

The chain links TRBV7-2 to TRBJ1-5; tentative D call: TRBD1 (6 bases). Germline V gene data show CDR1 as SGHTA and CDR2 as FQGNSA. Trimming removed 1 base from V and 4 bases from J, with 8 bases in between. CDR3 length: 14 amino acids. The CDR3 spells CASSLGGQNQPQHF. For the CDR3, the DNA is TGTGCCAGCAGCTTAGGGGGGCAGAATCAGCCCCAGCATTTT.

This chain links TRBV18 with TRBJ2-2; D is perhaps TRBD2 (6 bases). Per germline, CDR1 KGHSH and CDR2 LQKENI. Trimming cost V 3 bases and J 7 bases, with 18 bases left between them. The CDR3 has 16 amino acids. The CDR3 DNA is TGTGCCAGCTCACCCCCCGGAGGAGGGTCTGGCGGGGAGCTGTTTTTT. Amino acid sequence: CASSPPGGGSGGELFF.

This clone was observed a single time. V is TRBV6-6 and J is TRBJ2-2, with 14 bases aligning to TRBD2. This CDR3 is 20 amino acids long. Looked up from germline, CDR1 is MNHNY and CDR2 is SVGAGI (reference sequence). V gave up 6 bases and J gave up 1 base; unmatched junction bases: 13. The CDR3 loop reads CASSRVWTSGGNQNTGELFF. The CDR3 bases are TGTGCCAGCAGCCGCGTCTGGACTAGCGGGGGGAATCAGAACACCGGGGAGCTGTTTTTT.

On this clone: This may come from a read error, since a much larger clone is one base off. The chain is built from TRBV5-6 and TRBJ2-2; no definite D call. The CDR3 contains 12 residues. Germline V lookup: CDR1 SGHDT, CDR2 YYEEEE. V lost 3 bases and J 2 bases, leaving 2 bases between the germline ends. The CDR3 region has the DNA TGTGCCAGCAGCTCAAACACCGGGGAGCTGTTTTTT. Encoded protein: CASSSNTGELFF.

The chain combines TRBV7-2 with TRBJ1-2; perhaps TRBD1 as D (6 bases). V was trimmed by 0 bases and J by 7 bases, leaving 12 bases between them. Germline V gives CDR1 SGHTA, CDR2 FQGNSA. CDR3 length: 14 amino acids. In DNA form, the CDR3 reads TGTGCCAGCAGCTTAGCCTACAGGGAAACTGGCTACACCTTC. This sequence encodes CASSLAYRETGYTF.

CDR3 protein: CASSLRTSGEMWETQYF. The CDR3 DNA reads as TGTGCCAGCAGCTTACGGACTAGCGGGGAAATGTGGGAGACCCAGTACTTC. The V call is TRBV5-4, the J call TRBJ2-5; TRBD2 agrees at 12 bases. The CDR3 consists of 17 residues. V was clipped by 2 bases and J by 5 bases; unmatched bases: 10. Germline V lookup: CDR1 SGHNT, CDR2 YYREEE (reference sequence).

This rearrangement joins TRBV7-3 to TRBJ2-1; 8 bases align to TRBD2. Trimming at V came to 4 bases and at J to 9 bases, leaving 5 bases not matched to a gene. The germline V gene has CDR1 SGHTA and CDR2 FQGTGA. The CDR3 extends over 13 amino acids. The CDR3 DNA follows: TGTGCCAGCAGCTATCGGGAGGGCAGTGAGCAGTTCTTC. This codes for CASSYREGSEQFF.

The chain carries TRBV6-2 or TRBV6-3 and TRBJ1-1; D is uncertain. The germline CDR1 and CDR2 sequences are MNHEY and SVGEGT. Trimming pared 0 bases from V and 6 bases from J, leaving 8 bases between. The CDR3 is 13 amino acids. The CDR3 DNA follows: TGTGCCAGCAGTTACTCACCGAGTCCTGAAGCTTTCTTT. This encodes CASSYSPSPEAFF.

This chain joins TRBV2 and TRBJ1-5; D is uncertain. Germline loops: CDR1 SNHLY, CDR2 FYNNEI. V was pared by 2 bases and J by 0 bases, with 14 bases between. The CDR3 runs to 17 residues. CDR3 sequence reads: CASSERRTTNSNQPQHF. CDR3 DNA: TGTGCCAGCAGTGAACGTAGAACAACGAATAGCAATCAGCCCCAGCATTTT.

The chain carries TRBV7-6 and TRBJ2-2; D remains ambiguous. The germline V gene encodes CDR1 SGHVS and CDR2 FNYEAQ. The CDR3 has 14 amino acids. The V end was cut by 1 base, the J end by 5 bases, with 8 bases between. The CDR3 DNA reads TGTGCCAGCAGCTTAGGCCCCACGACCGGGGAGCTGTTTTTT. Translated, it gives CASSLGPTTGELFF.

The rearrangement uses TRBV29-1 and TRBJ2-1; 9 bases match TRBD1. V dropped 6 bases and J dropped 2; count of bases not matched to a gene: 5. Per germline, CDR1 SQVTM and CDR2 ANQGSEA. This CDR3 comprises 14 residues. CDR3 amino acids: CSVDRDRAYNEQFF. The CDR3 nucleotides read TGCAGCGTCGACCGGGACAGGGCCTACAATGAGCAGTTCTTC.

The genes are TRBV5-8 and TRBJ2-7; D perhaps matches TRBD2 (5 bases). Trimming removed 2 bases from V and 6 bases from J, with 9 bases in between. Germline CDR1 and CDR2: SGHTS and YDEGEE. There are 12 residues in the CDR3. This CDR3 reads CASSLMRVEQYF. CDR3 coding DNA: TGTGCCAGCAGCTTAATGAGGGTCGAGCAGTACTTC.

A few counts support this clone. Within the sample, other DNA sequences also encode this same CDR3. This chain joins TRBV5-1 and TRBJ1-1, with D possibly being TRBD1 (5 bases). The V gene lost 3 bases and the J gene lost 1 base, with 7 bases spanning the gap. The germline V gene has CDR1 SGHRS and CDR2 YFSETQ. CDR3 length: 13 residues. This CDR3 reads CASSSTGNTEAFF. The CDR3 DNA sequence: TGCGCCAGCAGCTCTACAGGGAACACTGAAGCTTTCTTT.

Only one count was recorded for this clone. The J gene is TRBJ2-1, the V gene TRBV7-2; D gene uncertain. This CDR3 is 15 amino acids long. The germline V gene has CDR1 SGHTA and CDR2 FQGNSA. The V gene lost 5 bases and the J gene lost 2 bases, with 13 bases spanning the gap. CDR3 protein: CASSPRVGTYNEQFF. In DNA form, the CDR3 reads TGTGCCAGCAGCCCCCGGGTGGGGACCTACAATGAGCAGTTCTTC.

This clone was seen once. The chain recombines TRBV5-1 with TRBJ2-1; 8 bases align to TRBD1. Unmatched junction bases numbered 6, after V lost 5 bases and J lost 2 bases. CDR1 SGHRS and CDR2 YFSETQ come from the germline V gene. The CDR3 runs 15 residues. The CDR3 sequence is CASRTGQGAYNEQFF. The CDR3 DNA reads TGCGCCAGCAGGACCGGACAGGGCGCCTACAATGAGCAGTTCTTC.

The V and J genes are TRBV5-4 and TRBJ1-1; a possible D gene is TRBD1 (5 bases). The CDR3 length is 15 residues. V lost 5 bases and J 2 bases, leaving 16 bases between the germline ends. Looked up from germline, CDR1 is SGHNT and CDR2 is YYREEE (reference sequence). The CDR3 DNA follows: TGTGCCAGCAGATATACAGGAGCCCCTAACACTGAAGCTTTCTTT. It yields the protein CASRYTGAPNTEAFF.

In DNA form, the CDR3 reads TGTGCCAGCAGCTCGGAAGGTGGCCACGAGCAGTACTTC. This codes for CASSSEGGHEQYF. This sequence joins TRBV7-6 and TRBJ2-7, with D unclear. This CDR3 comprises 13 residues. Germline CDR1 reads SGHVS; CDR2 reads FNYEAQ. Trimming removed 4 bases at V and 5 bases at J, with 12 bases between.

This sequence joins TRBV19 and TRBJ1-2; D might be TRBD1 (5 bases). The ends were cut back, 5 bases at V and 8 bases at J, with 21 bases in the middle. The CDR3 runs to 15 residues. Germline V gives CDR1 LNHDA, CDR2 SQIVND (reference sequence). CDR3 nucleotides: TGTGCCAGTAGTCCAACAACCGCGAGGGGCGGAGGCTACACCTTC. Its translation is CASSPTTARGGGYTF. Looking up the rest from reference TRBV19 and TRBJ1-2 gives the full variable domain: DGGITQSPKYLFRKEGQNVTLSCEQNLNHDAMYWYRQDPGQGLRLIYYSQIVNDFQKGDIAEGYSVSREKKESFPLTVTSAQKNPTAFYLCASSPTTARGGGYTFGSGTRLTVV.

The rearrangement uses TRBV2 and TRBJ1-2; D gene ambiguous. The V gene lost 2 bases and the J gene lost 2 bases, with 15 bases spanning the gap. Germline V gene data show CDR1 as SNHLY and CDR2 as FYNNEI. CDR3 length equals 16 residues. The CDR3 loop reads CASSELRAGQNYGYTF. The CDR3 DNA reads as TGTGCCAGCAGTGAATTACGAGCAGGTCAGAACTATGGCTACACCTTC.